The clone carrying this T cell receptor beta chain was seen only a few times. PCR was performed a second time for about 6 to 12 cycles using a sample-barcoded 5' primer and a J-beta primer mix. MiXCR, run by TCRdb on the 5' RACE reads, gives a single entry per CDR3 protein. Of under 1,100,000 distinct CDR3 sequences listed, 25% are singletons. This record belongs to a study of blood T cells in healthy people across ages. Across the study: Template switching recovered approximately one barcoded beta molecule for every two T cells.

In germline, CDR1 is LNHNV, CDR2 YYDKDF (reference sequence). The V end lost 0 bases, the J end lost 4 bases, and 12 bases lay between the germline ends. The CDR3 loop spans 15 amino acids. The same data also went into a second study, on T cells of mothers and their children. From that paper: Each donor was one of three healthy Caucasian mothers or one of their six children.

The specimen sequenced was blood. The sequence was obtained from a girl between 2 and 10 years old in good health. V is TRBV15 and J is TRBJ1-2, with TRBD1 as a possible D gene (5 bases). For the CDR3, the DNA is TGTGCCACCAGCAGAGACTTAGACAGCAGCTATGGCTACACCTTC. This codes for CATSRDLDSSYGYTF.